Presented here are 10 T cell receptor beta chains from one specimen sequenced in a study of blood T cell repertoires in COVID-19. Here immunoSEQ multiplex PCR was the method, and the copy in TCRdb shows in-frame clones only, minus some. The sample consists of about 140,000 clones, more than 75% of them appearing once. The sample was peripheral blood. Receptors were obtained from a human donor in a cohort sampled during active COVID-19.

The chain combines TRBV7-9 with TRBJ2-1, with 8 bases fitting TRBD1. CDR1 SEHNR and CDR2 FQNEAQ come from the germline V gene (reference sequence). Trimming removed 6 bases from V and 5 bases from J; junction bases left unmatched: 6. This CDR3 is built from 14 residues. The CDR3 DNA is TGTGCCAGCAGTTCAGGGGGCATAGACAATGAGCAGTTCTTC. Translated: CASSSGGIDNEQFF. Full variable domain (remainder filled in from reference TRBV7-9 and TRBJ2-1): DTGVSQNPRHKITKRGQNVTFRCDPISEHNRLYWYRQTLGQGPEFLTYFQNEAQLEKSRLLSDRFSAERPKGSFSTLEIQRTEQGDSAMYLCASSSGGIDNEQFFGPGTRLTVL.

The chain employs TRBV13 and TRBJ1-3; D is undetermined. The germline V gene has CDR1 PRHDT and CDR2 FYEKMQ (reference sequence). With 0 bases removed from V and 0 bases from J, the gap between germline ends came to 12 bases. The CDR3 is made up of 17 amino acids. CDR3 residues: CASSLGRRLVSGNTIYF. CDR3 coding DNA: TGTGCCAGCAGCTTAGGCCGACGCCTAGTCTCTGGAAACACCATATATTTT.

The chain is built from TRBV28 and TRBJ1-4, with 10 positions matching TRBD1. V gave up 9 bases and J gave up 6 bases; unmatched junction bases: 4. Looked up from germline, CDR1 is MDHEN and CDR2 is SYDVKM. CDR3 length: 13 residues. CDR3 sequence (DNA): TGTGCCAGTGCCGGGACAGGGGATGAAAAACTGTTTTTT. Protein product: CASAGTGDEKLFF.

This clone was seen only once. J is TRBJ1-1 and V is TRBV27, with 8 nucleotides matching TRBD1. Germline CDR1 and CDR2: MNHEY and SMNVEV (reference sequence). The J segment lost 5 bases and the V segment lost 3 bases, leaving 5 bases of the junction unmatched. The CDR3 is 14 amino acids. The CDR3: CASSFNTGGTEAFF. The CDR3 DNA sequence: TGTGCCAGCAGTTTCAATACAGGGGGGACTGAAGCTTTCTTT.

CDR3 loop: CASSFGGESTNEKLFF. The DNA of the CDR3 is TGTGCCAGCAGTTTTGGGGGGGAGTCTACTAATGAAAAACTGTTTTTT. This chain connects TRBV28 to TRBJ1-4, with D possibly TRBD1 on 5 matching bases. The CDR3 covers 16 residues. The germline V gene encodes CDR1 MDHEN and CDR2 SYDVKM. V was pared by 3 bases and J by 2 bases, with 13 bases between.

V and J are TRBV7-3 and TRBJ1-1, with D uncertain. The CDR3 sequence is 13 residues long. Trimming took off 2 bases at V and 1 base at J, with 5 bases between the two ends. Germline V gene sequence: CDR1 SGHTA, CDR2 FQGTGA. CDR3 loop: CASSLEANTEAFF. The CDR3 region has the DNA TGTGCCAGCAGCTTAGAGGCGAACACTGAAGCTTTCTTT.

This clone appeared a single time. The V call is TRBV7-3, the J call TRBJ1-2; 7 bases agree with TRBD1. Trimming took 2 bases from V and 0 from J; bases not matched to a gene: 3. The CDR3 contains 15 residues. The germline gives CDR1 SGHTA, CDR2 FQGTGA. The CDR3 DNA reads TGTGCCAGCAGCTTAGGGGACAGCACTAACTATGGCTACACCTTC. Translated: CASSLGDSTNYGYTF.

The rearrangement uses TRBV30 and TRBJ2-1, with TRBD2 as a possible D gene (6 bases). The V end was cut by 1 base, the J end by 6 bases, with 16 bases between. Germline V gene data show CDR1 as GTSNPN and CDR2 as SVGIG (reference sequence). The CDR3 sequence is 15 residues long. CDR3 sequence reads: CAWSDWDFKTNEQFF. The CDR3 DNA follows: TGTGCCTGGAGTGACTGGGACTTTAAGACCAATGAGCAGTTCTTC.

This clone occurred a few times. The V call is TRBV9, the J call TRBJ2-3; D not resolved. The CDR3 loop spans 15 amino acids. The V gene's germline CDR1 is SGDLS and CDR2 YYNGEE. The V end lost 6 bases, the J end lost 4 bases, and 18 bases lay between the germline ends. CDR3 bases: TGTGCCAGCACGCTTCACGGAGCACCTTCAGATACGCAGTATTTT. Translated, it gives CASTLHGAPSDTQYF.

This clone was counted a single time. The genes are TRBV4-1 and TRBJ2-7, with 7 bases identical to TRBD2. This CDR3 contains 15 residues. Germline CDR1 is MGHRA and CDR2 is YSYEKL. After removal of 1 base from V and 12 bases from J, the junction contained 15 bases not matched to a gene. This chain's CDR3 is CASSQVGEGRTERYF. CDR3 coding DNA: TGCGCCAGCAGCCAAGTAGGGGAGGGAAGGACCGAAAGGTACTTC.